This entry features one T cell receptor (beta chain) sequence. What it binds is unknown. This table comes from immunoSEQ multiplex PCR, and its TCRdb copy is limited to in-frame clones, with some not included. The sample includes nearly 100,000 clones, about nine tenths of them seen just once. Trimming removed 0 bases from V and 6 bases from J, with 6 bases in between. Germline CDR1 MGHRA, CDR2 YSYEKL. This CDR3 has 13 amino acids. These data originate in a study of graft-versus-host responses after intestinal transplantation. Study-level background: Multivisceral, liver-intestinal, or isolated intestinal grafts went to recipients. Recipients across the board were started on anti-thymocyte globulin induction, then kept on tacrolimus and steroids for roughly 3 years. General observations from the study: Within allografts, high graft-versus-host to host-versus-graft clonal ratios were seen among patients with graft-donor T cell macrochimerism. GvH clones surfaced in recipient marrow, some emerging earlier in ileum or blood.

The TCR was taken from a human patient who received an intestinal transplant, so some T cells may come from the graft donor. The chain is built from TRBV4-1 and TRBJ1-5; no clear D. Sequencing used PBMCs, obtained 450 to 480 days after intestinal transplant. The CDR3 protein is CASSQDPGQPQHF. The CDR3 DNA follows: TGCGCCAGCAGCCAAGATCCAGGTCAGCCCCAGCATTTT.